The clone carrying this T cell receptor (beta chain) is labeled as medium-sized. Its antigen remains unidentified. The template was genomic DNA from peripheral blood, not RNA. This sample stems from a study of T cell repertoires in aging, cancer and after chemotherapy. The wider study: Six age groups, ranging from 30 or younger to 70 or older, included the donors.

The study's findings and limits: Rebound thymic output was suggested by rising median generation probability during chemotherapy in each cancer cohort.

Multiplex touch-down PCR with TRB-A/B primers amplified rearranged V-D-J TRB sequences. TCRdb passed the multiplex PCR reads through MiXCR, listing each CDR3 protein once. Among thousands of distinct CDR3 sequences listed, 30% were seen once. The V and J ends lost 5 bases and 0 bases respectively, with 11 bases between them. The CDR3 length is 15 residues. Germline V lookup: CDR1 MNHEY, CDR2 SMNVEV (reference sequence). The sequencing input was blood. The sequence derives from a human donor with a solid tumor. The genes are TRBV27 and TRBJ2-1; possibly TRBD1 for D (6 bases). This CDR3 reads CASSLRDNSYNEQFF. The CDR3, as DNA: TGTGCCAGCAGTCTCCGGGACAACTCCTACAATGAGCAGTTCTTC.